One sample yielded the 26 T cell receptor beta chains listed below, sequenced in a study of cytomegalovirus exposure and HLA in healthy donors. 13 Jbeta primers and 60 Vbeta primers were used for the PCR. Measured with immunoSEQ multiplex PCR; TCRdb has only the in-frame clones, and not every one. The sample has 100,000 to 150,000 clones; approximately 82% are singletons. Sequencing was carried out using PBMCs. The receptors come from a man aged 35 to 55 in good health and CMV-seronegative.

V is TRBV13 and J is TRBJ1-6, with D unclear. V was pared by 5 bases and J by 7 bases, with 12 bases between. This CDR3 contains 14 residues. CDR1 PRHDT and CDR2 FYEKMQ come from the germline V gene (reference sequence). CDR3 sequence: CASSARLRNSPLHF. The CDR3 bases are TGTGCCAGCAGCGCTCGATTGCGGAATTCACCCCTCCACTTT. The whole variable domain, filled in from reference TRBV13 and TRBJ1-6, reads AAGVIQSPRHLIKEKRETATLKCYPIPRHDTVYWYQQGPGQDPQFLISFYEKMQSDKGSIPDRFSAQQFSDYHSELNMSSLELGDSALYFCASSARLRNSPLHFGNGTRLTVT.

The V and J genes are TRBV9 and TRBJ2-7; possible D gene TRBD2, 6 bases. CDR1 SGDLS and CDR2 YYNGEE come from the germline V gene. V was trimmed by 0 bases and J by 1 base, leaving 14 bases between them. The CDR3 consists of 16 residues. This CDR3 reads CASSVGGDPSSYEQYF. The CDR3 DNA sequence: TGTGCCAGCAGCGTAGGGGGGGATCCTTCGTCCTACGAGCAGTACTTC.

CDR3 sequence reads: CASRPGWGGEQYF. DNA for the CDR3: TGTGCCAGCAGGCCTGGGTGGGGGGGCGAGCAGTACTTC. The chain joins TRBV28 to TRBJ2-7; 7 bases line up with TRBD2. The CDR3 spans 13 residues. Germline CDR1 reads MDHEN; CDR2 reads SYDVKM. V was pared by 6 bases and J by 6 bases, with 8 bases of the junction left unmatched.

The chain is built from TRBV5-6 and TRBJ2-7; weak D call: TRBD1 (6 bases). V was pared by 0 bases and J by 11 bases, with 12 bases between. The CDR3 loop spans 12 amino acids. CDR1 SGHDT and CDR2 YYEEEE come from the germline V gene. CDR3 DNA: TGTGCCAGCAGCTTGGGGACAGCGGAGGAGTACTTC. This encodes CASSLGTAEEYF.

This clone has just one count. The chain combines TRBV6-1 with TRBJ1-1; 8 positions agree with TRBD1. V lost 1 base, J lost 5 bases, and 6 bases stayed unmatched. The CDR3 has 15 amino acids. The germline V gene encodes CDR1 MNHNS and CDR2 SASEGT. Here the CDR3 DNA reads TGTGCCAGCAGTGAAGGTGCAGGGGGCTGGACTGAAGCTTTCTTT. Its protein is CASSEGAGGWTEAFF.

This clone was detected once. The CDR3 region is CAITNNREQFF. CDR3 in DNA: TGTGCCATCACCAATAATCGGGAGCAGTTCTTC. J is TRBJ2-1 and V is TRBV10-3; D not certain. Looked up from germline, CDR1 is ENHRY and CDR2 is SYGVKD. Trimming stripped 7 bases from V and 10 bases from J, with 11 bases between. The length of the CDR3 is 11 residues.

This clone was observed once. The same CDR3 arises from other DNA sequences in this sample as well. The rearrangement joins TRBV2 to TRBJ1-1, with D tentatively TRBD1 (5 bases). Germline loops: CDR1 SNHLY, CDR2 FYNNEI. V shed 4 bases and J shed 6 bases, with 9 bases lying between them. The CDR3 runs to 12 residues. The CDR3 nucleotides are TGTGCCAGCAGTGCTCAGGGCGCTGAAGCTTTCTTT. This sequence encodes CASSAQGAEAFF.

CDR3: CASNLAGTSYNEQFF. The CDR3 DNA reads as TGTGCCAGCAACTTAGCGGGAACCTCCTACAATGAGCAGTTCTTC. The V and J genes are TRBV2 and TRBJ2-1; 8 nucleotides agree with TRBD2. Germline loops: CDR1 SNHLY, CDR2 FYNNEI. This CDR3 contains 15 residues. V lost 7 bases and J lost 0; bases outside the gene matches: 5.

The chain is built from TRBV29-1 and TRBJ2-7; 8 nucleotides line up with TRBD1. CDR1 is SQVTM, CDR2 ANQGSEA, per germline. CDR3 length: 15 amino acids. J was trimmed by 0 bases and V by 0 bases; bases with no gene match: 4. The CDR3 here is CSVEDVTGDSYEQYF. The CDR3 DNA sequence: TGCAGCGTTGAAGATGTGACAGGGGACTCCTACGAGCAGTACTTC.

A note on this clone: One end of the junction is discordant with germline, which a read error may explain. Additional DNA sequences in this sample encode the identical CDR3. The J gene is TRBJ1-6, the V gene TRBV7-2; no firm D call. The CDR3 is 16 amino acids. The germline V gene encodes CDR1 SGHTA and CDR2 FQGNSA. CDR3: CASSPQRTVNNSPLHF. DNA for the CDR3: TGTGCCAGCAGCCCCCAACGGACTGTGAATAATTCGCCCCTCCACTTT.

This chain joins TRBV28 and TRBJ2-1; TRBD1 might be the D (6 bases). Looked up from germline, CDR1 is MDHEN and CDR2 is SYDVKM. The CDR3 is made up of 15 amino acids. V was shortened by 2 bases and J by 7 bases, with 15 bases between the two germline ends. The CDR3 region has the DNA TGTGCCAGCAGTTTAGTAAGGGGGTGGGAAAATGAGCAGTTCTTC. Amino acids: CASSLVRGWENEQFF.

The J gene is TRBJ2-1, the V gene TRBV6-5; D unresolved. Germline CDR1 MNHEY, CDR2 SVGAGI. The germline V and J ends were trimmed by 6 bases and 4 bases, with 10 bases remaining between them. This CDR3 is built from 13 residues. The CDR3 DNA reads as TGTGCCAGCAGCATCGGAGAGTACAATGAGCAGTTCTTC. Its protein product is CASSIGEYNEQFF.

The rearrangement joins TRBV6-4 to TRBJ2-1; 10 bases line up with TRBD2. The CDR3 is 15 amino acids. Per the germline V gene, CDR1 is MRHNA and CDR2 is SNTAGT. The J segment lost 6 bases and the V segment lost 3 bases, leaving 5 bases of the junction unmatched. The CDR3 nucleotides read TGTGCCAGCAGTGAATCTAGCGGGGGTCTCAATGAGCAGTTCTTC. Residues: CASSESSGGLNEQFF.

The chain couples TRBV5-1 to TRBJ2-7; 7 bases line up with TRBD1. CDR3 length: 14 amino acids. Trimming at V came to 4 bases and at J to 5 bases, leaving 9 bases not matched to a gene. The germline gives CDR1 SGHRS, CDR2 YFSETQ. DNA for the CDR3: TGCGCCAGCAGCCCTACAGGGGCCCCTAACGAGCAGTACTTC. Its protein product is CASSPTGAPNEQYF.

The chain couples TRBV4-3 to TRBJ2-1; D is perhaps TRBD1 (5 bases). Trimming took off 1 base at V and 4 bases at J, with 8 bases between the two ends. Germline CDR1 reads LGHNA; CDR2 reads YSLEER. This CDR3 contains 14 residues. The CDR3 here is CASSQGQGYNEQFF. DNA of the CDR3: TGCGCCAGCAGCCAAGGGCAGGGTTACAATGAGCAGTTCTTC.

This rearrangement joins TRBV19 to TRBJ2-7; weak D call: TRBD1 (5 bases). The germline gives CDR1 LNHDA, CDR2 SQIVND (reference sequence). The CDR3 covers 13 residues. Trimming shortened V by 3 bases and J by 1 base, and 7 bases separated the two germline ends. CDR3 nucleotides: TGTGCCAGTAGTATTCAGGGTTCCTACGAGCAGTACTTC. This encodes CASSIQGSYEQYF.

This rearrangement joins TRBV11-2 to TRBJ2-3, with D tentatively TRBD1 (5 bases). V was cut by 0 bases and J by 4 bases, with 11 bases left in between. This CDR3 has 15 amino acids. Germline V CDR1 and CDR2: SGHAT, FQNNGV. CDR3 loop: CASSLDNRGSDTQYF. The DNA for the CDR3 is TGTGCCAGCAGCTTAGACAATAGGGGTTCAGATACGCAGTATTTT.

The rearrangement joins TRBV20-1 to TRBJ2-7, with TRBD1 as a possible D gene (5 bases). Trimming removed 3 bases from V and 4 bases from J, with 7 bases in between. The CDR3 contains 11 residues. Germline V gene data show CDR1 as DFQATT and CDR2 as SNEGSKA (reference sequence). In nucleotides, the CDR3 is TGCAGTGCTAGTAGGGGATACGAGCAGTACTTC. Its translation: CSASRGYEQYF.

V gene TRBV11-2 combines with J gene TRBJ2-1; 8 bases are a match to TRBD2. V lost 7 bases and J lost 4; bases outside the gene matches: 6. Germline V gene data show CDR1 as SGHAT and CDR2 as FQNNGV. The CDR3 extends over 14 amino acids. As DNA, the CDR3 is TGTGCCAGCACCTCGGGAGGGCAGTACAATGAGCAGTTCTTC. Translated, it gives CASTSGGQYNEQFF.

This chain joins TRBV11-2 and TRBJ2-1; D remains ambiguous. V was clipped by 3 bases and J by 9 bases, with 9 bases between them. CDR1 is SGHAT, CDR2 FQNNGV, per germline. The CDR3 spans 12 residues. CDR3 nucleotides: TGTGCCAGCAGCTTCCTCCCTCGTGAGCAGTTCTTC. It codes for CASSFLPREQFF.

This chain connects TRBV5-1 to TRBJ2-3, with D tentatively TRBD2 (6 bases). CDR1 is SGHRS and CDR2 is YFSETQ in the germline V gene. V was clipped by 4 bases and J by 3 bases, with 15 bases between them. The CDR3 consists of 15 residues. The CDR3 sequence: CASSPRRDGTDTQYF. The CDR3 DNA sequence: TGCGCCAGCAGCCCCAGGAGGGATGGGACAGATACGCAGTATTTT.

This clone has a single count. The chain joins TRBV7-9 to TRBJ2-7; TRBD2 agrees at 7 bases. Germline CDR1 is SEHNR and CDR2 is FQNEAQ (reference sequence). The CDR3 length is 15 residues. V shed 8 bases and J 2 bases; nucleotides not matched to a gene: 12. The CDR3, as DNA: TGTGCCAGCGCCCCCCGACGGGGGGACCCCTACGAGCAGTACTTC. Its protein is CASAPRRGDPYEQYF.

The rearrangement joins TRBV5-8 to TRBJ2-7; D is perhaps TRBD2 (7 bases). CDR3 length: 16 amino acids. With 2 bases removed from V and 2 bases from J, the gap between germline ends came to 17 bases. CDR1 and CDR2 (germline): SGHTS, YDEGEE. This CDR3 reads CASSFVRGRQAYEQYF. The CDR3 DNA sequence: TGTGCCAGCAGCTTTGTGCGGGGGAGACAGGCCTACGAGCAGTACTTC. The variable domain in full, with the rest retrieved from reference TRBV5-8 and TRBJ2-7, is EAGVTQSPTHLIKTRGQQATLRCSPISGHTSVYWYQQALGLGLQFLLWYDEGEERNRGNFPPRFSGRQFPNYSSELNVNALELEDSALYLCASSFVRGRQAYEQYFGPGTRLTVT.

This chain connects TRBV11-3 to TRBJ2-3; TRBD2 agrees at 11 bases. The CDR3 covers 18 residues. From germline, CDR1 is SGHNT and CDR2 YENEEA. V was pared by 4 bases and J by 0 bases, with 9 bases of the junction left unmatched. The CDR3 nucleotides read TGTGCCAGCAGCTCTCATAGCGGGGGGGCTGGGAGCACAGATACGCAGTATTTT. Translated: CASSSHSGGAGSTDTQYF.

V and J are TRBV27 and TRBJ2-7, with 9 bases lining up with TRBD1. The CDR3 has 13 residues. Germline loops: CDR1 MNHEY, CDR2 SMNVEV (reference sequence). The junction had 5 bases not matched to a gene; V was cut back by 5 bases and J by 6 bases. CDR3: CASSRTGDVEQYF. The CDR3 bases are TGTGCCAGCAGTCGGACAGGGGATGTCGAGCAGTACTTC.

J is TRBJ2-5 and V is TRBV27, with D possibly TRBD2 on 5 matching bases. CDR1 is MNHEY, CDR2 SMNVEV, per germline (reference sequence). The V end lost 7 bases, the J end lost 2 bases, and 20 bases lay between the germline ends. The CDR3 contains 16 residues. Here the CDR3 DNA reads TGTGCCAGCAAACGCTCTGGTAGGACTTATCAAGAGACCCAGTACTTC. Its protein is CASKRSGRTYQETQYF.